The sequence of this T cell receptor (beta chain) was determined in a study of blood T cells in healthy people across ages. Study outcomes and limitations: In older individuals, TCR beta diversity per million T cells was lower, falling roughly linearly with age. Whereas aged donors had fewer naive CD4+ cells, long-lived donors had more of them and higher diversity.

The trim removed 3 bases at V and 2 bases at J, leaving 5 bases unmatched. Germline V CDR1 and CDR2: MGHDK, SYGVNS. This CDR3 is 15 amino acids long. Note on this clonotype: What it binds is not known.

It was with a sample-barcoded 5' primer and a J-beta primer mix that a second PCR of about 7 to 12 cycles was run. MiXCR, run by TCRdb on the 5' RACE reads, gives a single entry per CDR3 protein. Of 700,000 or so distinct CDR3 sequences detected, 20% to 25% appear once; the ten largest clones hold about 20%. The sample comprised blood. The receptor was derived from a man aged 65-85 years in good health. V gene TRBV25-1 combines with J gene TRBJ2-5; 8 bases map to TRBD1. The DNA of the CDR3 is TGTGCCAGCAGTGAGTGGACAGGGTGGCAAGAGACCCAGTACTTC. It specifies CASSEWTGWQETQYF.